This T cell receptor (beta chain) is from a study of CD8+ T cells in alopecia areata. Those with alopecia areata gave lesional scalp punch biopsies and peripheral blood. A FACSAria was used to sort CD4+ and CD8+ T cells. These cells came from PBMCs. In regard to this clone: The antigen remains unidentified.

Looked up from germline, CDR1 is SGHTA and CDR2 is FQGTGA. V was pared by 9 bases and J by 3 bases, with 21 bases between. CDR3 length equals 15 residues. General study findings and limits: Normal skin's resident alphabeta T cells are also sequenced in scalp samples. Affected scalp, especially in alopecia totalis/universalis, had a higher clonality than normal scalp did.

Sequencing relied on a cDNA template that was reverse transcribed from extracted RNA. Only in-frame clones appear in the TCRdb table, and some are missing; sequencing was by immunoSEQ multiplex PCR. The sample includes about 130,000 clones, around 50% seen only once; the top ten take 4.5%. The input for sequencing was CD4+ T cells sorted from blood, taken at week 0. The gene calls are TRBV7-3 and TRBJ2-7; a weak D match, TRBD2 (6 bases). This receptor was obtained from a human donor with alopecia areata. In DNA, the CDR3 is TGTGCCAGATCACCCCTCGGGAGCGTTTACTACGAGCAGTACTTC. The encoded protein is CARSPLGSVYYEQYF.